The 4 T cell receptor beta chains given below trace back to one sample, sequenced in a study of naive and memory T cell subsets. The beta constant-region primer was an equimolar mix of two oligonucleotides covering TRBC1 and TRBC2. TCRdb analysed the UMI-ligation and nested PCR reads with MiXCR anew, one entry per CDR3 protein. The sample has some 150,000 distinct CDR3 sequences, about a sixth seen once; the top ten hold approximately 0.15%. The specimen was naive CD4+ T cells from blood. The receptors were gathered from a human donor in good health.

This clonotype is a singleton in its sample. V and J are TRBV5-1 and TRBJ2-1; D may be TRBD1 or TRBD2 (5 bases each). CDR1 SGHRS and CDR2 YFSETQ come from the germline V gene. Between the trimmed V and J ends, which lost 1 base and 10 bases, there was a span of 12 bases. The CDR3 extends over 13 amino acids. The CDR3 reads CASSLRGAEEQFF. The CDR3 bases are TGCGCCAGCAGCTTGCGAGGGGCTGAGGAGCAGTTCTTC. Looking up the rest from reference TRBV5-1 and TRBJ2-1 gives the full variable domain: KAGVTQTPRYLIKTRGQQVTLSCSPISGHRSVSWYQQTPGQGLQFLFEYFSETQRNKGNFPGRFSGRQFSNSRSEMNVSTLELGDSALYLCASSLRGAEEQFFGPGTRLTVL.

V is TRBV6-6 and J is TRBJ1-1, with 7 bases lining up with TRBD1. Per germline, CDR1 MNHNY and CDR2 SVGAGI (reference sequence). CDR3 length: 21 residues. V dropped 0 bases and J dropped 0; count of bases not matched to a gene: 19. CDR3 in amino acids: CASSYSTVPRQGWGMNTEAFF. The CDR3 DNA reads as TGTGCCAGCAGTTACTCGACCGTCCCCCGACAGGGCTGGGGCATGAACACTGAAGCTTTCTTT.

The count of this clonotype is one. DNA for the CDR3: TGTGCCATCACCACGGGACTAGCGGGAGATGAGCAGTTCTTC. Its protein product is CAITTGLAGDEQFF. V is TRBV10-3 and J is TRBJ2-1; 14 nucleotides line up with TRBD2. This CDR3 has 14 residues. Germline loops: CDR1 ENHRY, CDR2 SYGVKD. The J segment lost 8 bases and the V segment lost 7 bases, leaving 4 bases of the junction unmatched.

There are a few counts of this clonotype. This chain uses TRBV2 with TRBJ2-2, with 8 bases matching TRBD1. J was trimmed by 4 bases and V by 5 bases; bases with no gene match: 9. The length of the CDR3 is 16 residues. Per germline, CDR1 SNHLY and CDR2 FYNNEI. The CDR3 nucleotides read TGTGCCAGCAGTCTTACAGGGGGTTTCGGCACCGGGGAGCTGTTTTTT. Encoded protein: CASSLTGGFGTGELFF.